Included here is one T cell receptor beta chain sequence, with context. What it binds is not known. Distinct nucleotide sequences in the sample also encode this CDR3. The V end lost 2 bases, the J end lost 1 base, and 5 bases lay between the germline ends. The CDR3 runs to 13 residues. Germline CDR1 reads SGHRS; CDR2 reads YFSETQ. These data belong to a study of shared clonotypes between healthy human individuals. Findings and caveats of the study: When naive CD4 clonotypes were compared across a handful of donors, approximately 4.9% were shared.

Donors comprised only Caucasian adults living in Nashville, Tennessee. Splitting of CD4+ cells produced CD45RA+ naive and CD45RA-negative memory subsets. TCRdb's table, derived via immunoSEQ multiplex PCR, lists solely in-frame clones and lacks some. The sample yields roughly 680,000 clones, just under 75% seen once. The source is a woman in her twenties or thirties in good health. Sequenced input: memory CD4+ T cells sorted from blood. Specified subset: CD45RA-negative fraction. The genes are TRBV5-1 and TRBJ2-3; the D is unclear. CDR3 in DNA: TGCGCCAGCAGCTTCACAGGCACAGATACGCAGTATTTT. Translating gives CASSFTGTDTQYF.